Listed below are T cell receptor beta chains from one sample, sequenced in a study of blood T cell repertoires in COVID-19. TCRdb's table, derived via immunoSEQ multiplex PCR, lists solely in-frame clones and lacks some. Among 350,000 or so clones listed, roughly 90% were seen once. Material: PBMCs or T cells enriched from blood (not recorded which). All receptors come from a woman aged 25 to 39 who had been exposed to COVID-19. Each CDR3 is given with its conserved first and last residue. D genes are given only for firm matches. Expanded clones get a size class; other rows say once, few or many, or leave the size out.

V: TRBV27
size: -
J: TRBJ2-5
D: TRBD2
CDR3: CATGPSAGVETQYF
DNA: TGTGCCACCGGACCCTCAGCGGGAGTGGAGACCCAGTACTTC

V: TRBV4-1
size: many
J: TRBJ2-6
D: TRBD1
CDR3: CASSRGTGEVNVLTF
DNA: TGCGCCAGCAGCCGGGGGACAGGGGAAGTCAACGTCCTGACTTTC

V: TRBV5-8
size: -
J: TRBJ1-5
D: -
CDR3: CASSRTADQHF
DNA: TGTGCCAGCAGCAGGACAGCAGACCAGCATTTT

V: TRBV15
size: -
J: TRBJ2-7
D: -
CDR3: CATSRVPAYEQYF
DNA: TGTGCCACCAGCAGAGTACCAGCCTACGAGCAGTACTTC

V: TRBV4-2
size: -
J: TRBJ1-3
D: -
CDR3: CASSQDPDSGNTIYF
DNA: TGTGCCAGCAGCCAAGACCCAGACTCTGGAAACACCATATATTTT

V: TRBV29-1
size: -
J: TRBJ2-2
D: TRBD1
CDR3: CSASGQGNTGELFF
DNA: TGCAGCGCATCAGGACAGGGGAACACCGGGGAGCTGTTTTTT

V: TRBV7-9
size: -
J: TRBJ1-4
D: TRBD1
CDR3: CASSPDRGTTNEKLFF
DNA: TGTGCCAGCAGCCCGGACAGGGGGACAACTAATGAAAAACTGTTTTTT

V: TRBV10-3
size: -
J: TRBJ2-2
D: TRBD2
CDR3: CAISGTSGNTGELFF
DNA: TGTGCCATCAGCGGGACTAGCGGGAACACCGGGGAGCTGTTTTTT

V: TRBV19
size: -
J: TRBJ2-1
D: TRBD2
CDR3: CASTPTSGRGNEQFF
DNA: TGTGCCAGTACCCCGACTAGCGGGAGGGGTAATGAGCAGTTCTTC

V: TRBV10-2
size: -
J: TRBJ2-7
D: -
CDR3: CASSDSLFYEQYF
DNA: TGCGCCAGCAGTGACTCACTCTTCTACGAGCAGTACTTC

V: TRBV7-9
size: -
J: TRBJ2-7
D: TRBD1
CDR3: CASSLRQGYDEQYF
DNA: TGTGCCAGCAGCTTACGACAGGGGTATGACGAGCAGTACTTC

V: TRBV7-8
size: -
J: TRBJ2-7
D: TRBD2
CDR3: CASSLGTSGPPYEQYF
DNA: TGTGCCAGCAGCTTAGGAACTAGCGGACCCCCCTACGAGCAGTACTTC

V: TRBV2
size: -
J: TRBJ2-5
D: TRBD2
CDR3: CASSDSRSGGSGLGETQYF
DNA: TGTGCCAGCAGTGATAGCCGATCGGGCGGGAGCGGTTTGGGAGAGACCCAGTACTTC

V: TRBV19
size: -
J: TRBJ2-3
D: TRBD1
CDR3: CASSRGQLITDTQYF
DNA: TGTGCCAGTAGTAGGGGACAGCTTATCACAGATACGCAGTATTTT

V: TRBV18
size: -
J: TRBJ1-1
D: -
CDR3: CASSPLGSLVLNTEAFF
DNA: TGTGCCAGCTCACCCCTAGGCTCTCTAGTTCTTAACACTGAAGCTTTCTTT

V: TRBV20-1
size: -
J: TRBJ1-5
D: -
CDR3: CSASQQGPNSNQPQHF
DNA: TGCAGTGCTAGTCAACAGGGACCTAATAGCAATCAGCCCCAGCATTTT

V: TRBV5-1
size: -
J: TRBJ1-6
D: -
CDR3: CASSTVGRIGGSPLHF
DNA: TGCGCCAGCAGCACCGTCGGGAGGATAGGCGGCTCACCCCTCCACTTT

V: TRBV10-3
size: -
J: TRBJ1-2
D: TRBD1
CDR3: CAVATGDNYGYTF
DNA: TGTGCCGTTGCGACAGGGGACAACTATGGCTACACCTTC

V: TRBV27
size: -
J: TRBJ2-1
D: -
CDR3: CASSRTVSYNEQFF
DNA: TGTGCCAGCAGCCGGACAGTCTCCTACAATGAGCAGTTCTTC

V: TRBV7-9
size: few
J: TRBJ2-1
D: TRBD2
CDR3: CASTQTSGSSYNEQFF
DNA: TGTGCCAGCACCCAGACTAGCGGCAGCTCCTACAATGAGCAGTTCTTC

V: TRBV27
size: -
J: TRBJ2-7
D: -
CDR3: CASSLAGPYEQYF
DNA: TGTGCCAGCAGTTTAGCAGGTCCCTACGAGCAGTACTTC

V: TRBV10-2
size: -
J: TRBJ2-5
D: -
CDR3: CASSKRWDSPSETQYF
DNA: TGCGCCAGCAGTAAGCGGTGGGACTCGCCGTCAGAGACCCAGTACTTC

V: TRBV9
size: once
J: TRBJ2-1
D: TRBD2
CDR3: CASSAGTSGRVFEQFF
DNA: TGTGCCAGCAGCGCAGGGACTAGCGGGAGAGTTTTTGAGCAGTTCTTC

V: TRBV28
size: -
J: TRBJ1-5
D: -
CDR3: CASSHRWREGPNQPQHF
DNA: TGTGCCAGCAGTCATCGGTGGAGGGAGGGACCGAATCAGCCCCAGCATTTT

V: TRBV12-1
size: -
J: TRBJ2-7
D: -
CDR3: CASSFALKSWGRLIHYEQYF
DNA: TGTGCCAGCAGCTTTGCGCTAAAGTCGTGGGGGCGACTGATCCACTACGAGCAGTACTTC

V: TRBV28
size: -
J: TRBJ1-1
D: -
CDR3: CASSLPGQLEAFF
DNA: TGTGCCAGCAGTCTCCCCGGACAGCTTGAAGCTTTCTTT

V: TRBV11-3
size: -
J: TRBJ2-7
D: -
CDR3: CASSSGTLSSYEQYF
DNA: TGTGCCAGCAGCTCCGGGACTCTGAGCTCCTACGAGCAGTACTTC

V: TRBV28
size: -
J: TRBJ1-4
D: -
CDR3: CASSSYRSTNEKLFF
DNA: TGTGCCAGCAGTTCCTACAGGTCAACTAATGAAAAACTGTTTTTT

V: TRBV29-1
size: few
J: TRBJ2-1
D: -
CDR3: CSVGGLLGLYNEQFF
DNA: TGCAGCGTGGGAGGACTCCTTGGTCTCTACAATGAGCAGTTCTTC

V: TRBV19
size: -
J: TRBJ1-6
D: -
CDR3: CASTPKQEGNSPLHF
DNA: TGTGCCAGTACCCCTAAACAGGAGGGTAATTCACCCCTCCACTTT

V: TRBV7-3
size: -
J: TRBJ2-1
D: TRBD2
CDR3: CASSSTGSSGRRGYNEQFF
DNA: TGTGCCAGCAGCTCCACGGGAAGTAGCGGGAGAAGGGGCTACAATGAGCAGTTCTTC

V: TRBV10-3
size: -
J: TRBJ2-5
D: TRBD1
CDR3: CAISESQGAGETQYF
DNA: TGTGCCATCAGTGAGTCACAGGGGGCGGGAGAGACCCAGTACTTC

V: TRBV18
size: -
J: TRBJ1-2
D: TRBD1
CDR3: CASSLGTERNYGYTF
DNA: TGTGCCAGCTCACTCGGGACAGAACGAAACTATGGCTACACCTTC

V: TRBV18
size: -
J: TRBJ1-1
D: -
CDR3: CASSPQGDTEAFF
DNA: TGTGCCAGCTCACCCCAGGGCGACACTGAAGCTTTCTTT

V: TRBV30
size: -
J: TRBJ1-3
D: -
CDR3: CASRGIGNTIYF
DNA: TGTGCCTCCCGGGGGATTGGAAACACCATATATTTT

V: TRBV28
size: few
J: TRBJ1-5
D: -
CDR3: CASSFPQGSYNQPQHF
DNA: TGTGCCAGCAGTTTCCCCCAGGGGTCCTACAATCAGCCCCAGCATTTT

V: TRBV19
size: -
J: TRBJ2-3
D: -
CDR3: CASSIAGANTDTQYF
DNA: TGTGCCAGTAGTATAGCGGGAGCAAACACAGATACGCAGTATTTT

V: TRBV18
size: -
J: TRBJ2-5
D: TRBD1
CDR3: CASSTGTGGRETQYF
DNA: TGTGCCAGCTCAACCGGGACAGGGGGGAGAGAGACCCAGTACTTC